One T cell receptor (beta chain) is described in this entry. Its cognate antigen is unknown. The investigators amplified TCR beta CDR3 regions from RNA transcripts. A set of HTBI primers served as the primers for a first-round RT-PCR of the TCR CDR3. TCRdb analysed the multiplex PCR reads with MiXCR anew, one entry per CDR3 protein. Among over 400,000 distinct CDR3 sequences, about 22% were seen once, and the ten largest hold approximately 54%. Ophthalmopathy patients showed a Clinical Activity Score of at least 3, NOSPECS grade of at least 4 and duration under 3 months. Thyroid ultrasound and orbital computed tomography, with clinical symptoms and serum thyroxine and TRAb, informed diagnoses. This CDR3 comprises 12 residues. Trimming removed 8 bases from V and 4 bases from J; junction bases left unmatched: 2. Germline V gene sequence: CDR1 GTSNPN, CDR2 SVGIG (reference sequence). This entry is derived from a study of T cells in Graves' hyperthyroidism and ophthalmopathy.

Study-level results: Researchers report that a 13 V-J model separated ophthalmopathy from stable hyperthyroidism.

The TCR comes from a woman aged 70 to 79 with Graves' ophthalmopathy. The sequenced material came from blood. This chain connects TRBV30 to TRBJ2-5; 12 bases match TRBD2. The CDR3 sequence: CAGGLAGETQYF. The DNA of the CDR3 is TGTGCCGGGGGACTAGCGGGAGAGACCCAGTACTTC.